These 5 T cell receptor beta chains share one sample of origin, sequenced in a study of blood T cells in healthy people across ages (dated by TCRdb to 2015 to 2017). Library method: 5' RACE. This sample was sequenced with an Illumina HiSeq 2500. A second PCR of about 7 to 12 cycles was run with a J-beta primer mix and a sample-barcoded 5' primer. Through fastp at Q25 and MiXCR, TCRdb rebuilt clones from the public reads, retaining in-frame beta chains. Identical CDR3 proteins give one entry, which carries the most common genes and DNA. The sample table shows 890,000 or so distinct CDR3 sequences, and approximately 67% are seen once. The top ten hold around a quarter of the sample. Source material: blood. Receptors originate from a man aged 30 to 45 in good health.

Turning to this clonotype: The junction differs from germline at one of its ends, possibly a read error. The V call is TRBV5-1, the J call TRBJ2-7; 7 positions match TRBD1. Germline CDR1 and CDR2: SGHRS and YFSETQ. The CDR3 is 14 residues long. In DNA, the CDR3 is TGCGCCGGCAGCGTGGGGACAGCCTCCTACGAGCAGTACTTC. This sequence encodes CAGSVGTASYEQYF.

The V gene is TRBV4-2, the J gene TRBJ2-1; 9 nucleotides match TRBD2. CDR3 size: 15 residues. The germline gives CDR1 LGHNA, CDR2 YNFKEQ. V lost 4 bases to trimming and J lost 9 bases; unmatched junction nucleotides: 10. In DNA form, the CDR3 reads TGTGCCAGCAGCCTGAGACTAGCGGTGGACAGTGAGCAGTTCTTC. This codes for CASSLRLAVDSEQFF.

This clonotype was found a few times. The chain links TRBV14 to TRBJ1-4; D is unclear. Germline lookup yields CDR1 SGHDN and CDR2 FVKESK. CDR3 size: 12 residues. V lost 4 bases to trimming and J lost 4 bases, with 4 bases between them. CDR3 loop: CASSRVNEKLFF. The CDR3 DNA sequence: TGTGCCAGCAGCCGGGTTAATGAAAAACTGTTTTTT.

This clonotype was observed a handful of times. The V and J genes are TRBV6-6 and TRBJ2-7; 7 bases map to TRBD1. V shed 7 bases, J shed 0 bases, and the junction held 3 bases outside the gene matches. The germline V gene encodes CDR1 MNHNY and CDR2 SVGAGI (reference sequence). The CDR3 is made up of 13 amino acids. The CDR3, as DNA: TGTGCCAGCACCGGGGACAGCTCCTACGAGCAGTACTTC. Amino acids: CASTGDSSYEQYF.

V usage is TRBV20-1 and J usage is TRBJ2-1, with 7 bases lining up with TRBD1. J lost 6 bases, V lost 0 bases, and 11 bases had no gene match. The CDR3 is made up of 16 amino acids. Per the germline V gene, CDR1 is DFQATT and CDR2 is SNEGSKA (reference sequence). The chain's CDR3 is CSARDGGQPWRNEQFF. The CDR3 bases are TGCAGTGCTAGAGATGGGGGACAGCCTTGGCGCAATGAGCAGTTCTTC.